This T cell receptor (beta chain) appears in the sequencing data of a study of graft-versus-host responses after intestinal transplantation (dated by TCRdb to 2020 to 2023). Broadly, across the study: Multivisceral, liver-intestinal, or isolated intestinal transplants were received by the recipients. All recipients received anti-thymocyte globulin induction followed by maintenance tacrolimus and steroids for around three years. After intestinal transplantation, graft-versus-host and host-versus-graft alloreactive T cell clones were followed in the graft, circulation and bone marrow using bulk TCR-beta CDR3 sequencing. To identify alloreactive clones, pre-transplant mixed lymphocyte reaction products were sequenced and compared with unstimulated pre-transplant donor and recipient T cells. Of the 20 to 25 intestinal transplant recipients enrolled in the cohort, one of whom was a retransplant, a few patients without pretransplant specimens were excluded. Donor T cell macrochimerism was defined as a peak of at least 4% donor T cells among recipient peripheral blood mononuclear cells. Rather than going through the commercial service, samples from a few later patients were sequenced in-house on an Illumina MiSeq and processed with MiXCR. General findings and caveats noted by the study authors: GvH clones were found in recipient bone marrow, and some of the GvH clones appeared earlier in ileal mucosa or blood, which is consistent with an intestinal mucosal origin. The conclusions were limited by the relatively low number and heterogeneity of the intestinal transplant patients. In the allografts of patients with donor T cell macrochimerism, GvH to HvG T cell clonal ratios were high. Early after transplant, declines in HvG clones were associated with peak levels of circulating GvH clones.

This clone came up once. Its antigen remains undetermined. Nothing much larger sits one base from this clone, and base qualities are not available. Libraries were prepared through the immunoSEQ multiplex PCR assay. For most patients, genomic DNA was isolated with the Qiagen DNeasy Blood and Tissue Kit and shipped frozen to Adaptive Biotechnologies for TCR sequencing. Adaptive Biotechnologies carried out high-throughput TCR-beta CDR3 sequencing of genomic DNA for most patients. Regarding the original processing steps: Adaptive's ImmunoSEQ software supplied the TCR sequencing data for more than 15 patients, while MiXCR and VDJtools were used to process a few other patients. To correct CD4 versus CD8 sorting errors, any sequence found in both subsets at a frequency ratio below 5:1 was removed. CDR3 nucleotide sequences shared between donor and recipient were removed because their origin could not be assigned. To count as alloreactive, a clone needed at least 2-fold expansion over unstimulated cells and a minimum CFSE-low frequency of 0.002% (template counts) or 0.001% (read counts). A clone was considered mappable if detected in the sequenced pre-transplant spleen, lymph node, or MLR CFSE-low populations of the donor or recipient. Cumulative frequency of alloreactive clones was calculated as a percentage of all sequences weighted by copy number. In TCRdb, the immuneACCESS table is reduced to in-frame sequences with V and J assigned. These tables do not hold every clone; where another copy was compared, an unresolved V gene accounts for under half, and the others remain unexplained. V, J and clone size are taken as reported in that table, and D and trimming were inferred from the DNA itself. This sample has 88,000 or so clones in its table, and roughly 90% of those were observed once. The ten largest account for around 0.1% of the sample.

Including cysteine and phenylalanine, the CDR3 has 12 amino acids. Only the CDR3 DNA stays, 36 bases, in frame from base 1. From the germline V gene, CDR1 is ENHRY and CDR2 is SYGVKD. Trimming at the junction amounts to 10 bases on V and 8 bases on J, and the germline ends lie 17 bases apart. This specimen's time point label, interpreted: cells obtained before transplantation from donor or recipient. CD3+CD4+ and CD3+CD8+ populations were FACS-sorted from unstimulated pre-transplant donor and recipient cells taken from spleen or lymph nodes. This chain joins TRBV10-3 to TRBJ1-1; the D region possibly corresponds to TRBD1 (6 bases align). The specimen was unstimulated CD4+ T cells sorted from spleen or lymph node cells, collected before intestinal transplant. This TCR came from a human donor who received an intestinal transplant. The CDR3 reads as follows: CATLRVGGEAFF. The base sequence is TGTGCCACCCTCCGTGTAGGGGGAGAAGCTTTCTTT.